This T cell receptor beta chain was identified in a study of CD8+CD57+ T cells in acquired aplastic anemia. Study details: The sorted CD4+ and CD8+ cells yielded an average approximately 3 ug of DNA.

TCR beta VDJ and CDR3 profiling used genomic DNA as template. Each CDR3 protein gets one entry after TCRdb re-called the reads with MiXCR. Of around 220,000 distinct CDR3 sequences in the sample, over 40% were seen once. This clonotype was picked up many times. Its antigen remains unknown. Patients sequenced had flow cytometry evidence of CD8+CD57+ cell expansion. Findings and caveats of the study: Significant differences in CD8+ Simpson's diversity were not observed between patients and controls. Roughly 30 CD8+ CDR3 sequences occurred in both the patients and the controls.

The CDR3 is made up of 12 amino acids. V lost 4 bases, J lost 7 bases, and 8 bases lay in between. The germline V gene has CDR1 SGHNT and CDR2 YYREEE (reference sequence). The chain links TRBV5-4 to TRBJ2-2; tentatively, D is TRBD1 (6 bases). Sequences were obtained from sorted CD4+, CD8+, or CD8+CD57+ T cells (not recorded which) from PBMCs. This TCR came from a human donor with aplastic anemia. CDR3 in DNA: TGTGCCAGCAGCCAGGGGTTCGGGGAGCTGTTTTTT. The encoded protein is CASSQGFGELFF.